The 11 T cell receptor beta chains listed next were all sequenced from one sample in a study of Ad26.COV2.S vaccination and SARS-CoV-2 variants (dated by TCRdb to the early 2020s). The treatment or condition label for this specimen denotes: around 19 received Ad26.COV2.S at low or high dose, single or two shots; 5 received placebo; per-sample allocation not given. Repertoires of vaccine and placebo recipients were sequenced from samples taken on day 63 after the first injection. To prepare the library, the immunoSEQ multiplex PCR assay was applied. Sourced from immuneACCESS, this table was stored by TCRdb with only in-frame sequences that have V and J called. A share of the clones is absent; for the studies checked, an unresolved V gene accounts for under half, and the remainder has no known explanation. The table for this sample lists more than 300,000 clones; 70% to 90% of them were counted only once. The ten most abundant clones make up 2.1% of the sample.

The sequencing here drew on peripheral blood, taken in a trial of Ad26.COV2.S vaccine versus placebo. The receptor source for this set is a person between 18 and 59 years old who received the Ad26.COV2.S COVID-19 vaccine or a placebo.

The CDR3 nucleotides are TGTGCCATCAGTGAGTCGCCAGGGGGCTTGGACTATGGCTACACCTTC. Translated: CAISESPGGLDYGYTF. J is TRBJ1-2 and V is TRBV10-3, with 8 nucleotides matching TRBD1. The V segment lost 0 bases and the J segment 3 bases; nucleotides outside the gene matches: 6. CDR1 is ENHRY, CDR2 SYGVKD, per germline. The CDR3 is 16 residues long.

The chain uses TRBV3-1 (or the pseudogene TRBV3-2) and TRBJ2-2; 9 bases are shared with TRBD1. Germline CDR1 reads LGHDT; CDR2 reads YNNKEL (reference sequence). The CDR3 totals 16 residues. V was pared by 2 bases and J by 1 base, with 2 bases of the junction left unmatched. CDR3 nucleotide sequence: TGTGCCAGCAGCCAAAACAGGGGGCTGAACACCGGGGAGCTGTTTTTT. This translates into CASSQNRGLNTGELFF.

V usage is TRBV5-1 and J usage is TRBJ2-1; possible D gene TRBD1, 6 bases. The CDR3 sequence is 15 residues long. Per the germline V gene, CDR1 is SGHRS and CDR2 is YFSETQ. Trimming removed 5 bases from V and 2 bases from J, with 14 bases in between. CDR3 coding DNA: TGCGCCAGCAGTGTACAGGGAGCTACCTACAATGAGCAGTTCTTC. It encodes CASSVQGATYNEQFF.

The chain carries TRBV19 and TRBJ1-1; no clear D. Germline V gene sequence: CDR1 LNHDA, CDR2 SQIVND (reference sequence). Trimming left V 7 bases short and J 1 base short, with 10 bases between. The CDR3 covers 13 residues. The CDR3 protein is CASTRRENTEAFF. For the CDR3, the DNA is TGTGCCAGTACCCGGAGGGAGAACACTGAAGCTTTCTTT.

The chain uses TRBV21-1 and TRBJ2-7; TRBD2 reflects the table's D call only, with no check against the DNA. TRBV21-1 is termed a pseudogene. The length of the CDR3 is 15 residues. The CDR3 region is CAIPPTEHLSYEQYF. For the CDR3, the DNA is TGTGCCATCCCTCCTACGGAGCACCTCTCCTACGAGCAGTACTTC.

The genes are TRBV19 and TRBJ1-2; 9 bases line up with TRBD1. V lost 7 bases, J lost 7 bases, and 7 bases stayed unmatched. CDR1 and CDR2 (germline): LNHDA, SQIVND (reference sequence). This CDR3 comprises 13 residues. This CDR3 reads CASIPQGAFGYTF. CDR3 DNA: TGTGCCAGTATTCCACAGGGGGCGTTTGGCTACACCTTC.

This clone was seen only a few times. The chain uses TRBV2 and TRBJ2-1, with 10 bases aligning to TRBD2. After removal of 7 bases from V and 7 bases from J, the junction contained 7 bases not matched to a gene. This CDR3 is built from 14 residues. Germline CDR1 SNHLY, CDR2 FYNNEI. CDR3 in DNA: TGTGCCAGCACTCCTACTAGCGGGGTTAATGAGCAGTTCTTC. It encodes CASTPTSGVNEQFF.

The chain joins TRBV19 to TRBJ2-2; a possible D gene is TRBD2 (5 bases). Germline V gene sequence: CDR1 LNHDA, CDR2 SQIVND (reference sequence). This CDR3 spans 14 amino acids. V dropped 7 bases and J dropped 4 bases, with 13 bases sitting between them. This chain's CDR3 is CASKSGGGTGELFF. The CDR3 DNA sequence: TGTGCCAGTAAGAGCGGAGGTGGCACCGGGGAGCTGTTTTTT.

J is TRBJ1-1 and V is TRBV28; D ambiguous. V shed 3 bases and J shed 1 base, with 6 bases lying between them. CDR3 length: 13 residues. The germline CDR1 and CDR2 sequences are MDHEN and SYDVKM. The CDR3 loop reads CASSLSGNTEAFF. In DNA form, the CDR3 reads TGTGCCAGCAGTTTGTCGGGGAACACTGAAGCTTTCTTT.

This chain connects TRBV29-1 to TRBJ2-5, with D perhaps TRBD1 (5 bases). The CDR3 has 10 residues. V was cut by 6 bases and J by 8 bases, with 10 bases left in between. In germline, CDR1 is SQVTM, CDR2 ANQGSEA. In DNA, the CDR3 is TGCAGCGTGGACACCGATACCCAGTACTTC. This translates into CSVDTDTQYF.

The V gene is TRBV18, the J gene TRBJ2-2; 8 positions agree with TRBD2. Germline V gene sequence: CDR1 KGHSH, CDR2 LQKENI. J was trimmed by 6 bases and V by 3 bases; bases with no gene match: 9. The CDR3 spans 16 residues. The CDR3 loop reads CASSPSRTGGAGELFF. The CDR3 DNA reads as TGTGCCAGCTCACCCTCCCGTACGGGAGGGGCCGGGGAGCTGTTTTTT.